The 8 T cell receptor beta chains below were found in one sample sequenced in a study of blood T cells in healthy people across ages. Together with a sample-barcoded 5' primer, a J-beta primer mix was included in a second PCR lasting about 6 to 11 cycles. TCRdb passed the 5' RACE reads through MiXCR, listing each CDR3 protein once. This sample has under 1,000,000 distinct CDR3 sequences, with around 36% found just once. The sample consisted of blood. The receptors originated from a man aged 18 to 35 in good health.

V gene TRBV2 combines with J gene TRBJ2-7, with D unresolved. The CDR3 is 10 amino acids. Germline-derived CDR1 and CDR2 are SNHLY and FYNNEI. Trimming pared 8 bases from V and 3 bases from J, leaving 5 bases between. CDR3 loop: CASLDYEQYF. CDR3 nucleotide sequence: TGTGCCAGCCTGGACTACGAGCAGTACTTC. The variable domain in full, with the rest retrieved from reference TRBV2 and TRBJ2-7, is EPEVTQTPSHQVTQMGQEVILRCVPISNHLYFYWYRQILGQKVEFLVSFYNNEISEKSEIFDDQFSVERPDGSNFTLKIRSTKLEDSAMYFCASLDYEQYFGPGTRLTVT.

This clonotype was counted many times. The chain has TRBV12-3 or TRBV12-4 and TRBJ2-3; D unresolved. V shed 5 bases and J shed 2 bases, with 11 bases lying between them. The CDR3 runs 14 residues. CDR3 region: CASSEGSPTDTQYF. CDR3 nucleotides: TGTGCCAGCAGTGAAGGTTCCCCCACAGATACGCAGTATTTT.

The V gene is TRBV20-1, the J gene TRBJ1-5, with 9 bases fitting TRBD1. Germline loops: CDR1 DFQATT, CDR2 SNEGSKA (reference sequence). This CDR3 contains 14 residues. V lost 1 base to trimming and J lost 2 bases; unmatched junction nucleotides: 0. CDR3 sequence (DNA): TGCAGTGCTAGAGGGGACAGGGGCAATCAGCCCCAGCATTTT. As protein: CSARGDRGNQPQHF.

The chain joins TRBV5-1 to TRBJ1-3; 8 bases match TRBD1. The CDR3 runs 14 residues. With 7 bases clipped from V and 2 bases from J, the junction kept 5 bases outside the gene matches. Germline assignment: CDR1 SGHRS and CDR2 YFSETQ. CDR3 sequence (DNA): TGCGCCAGCGGCCCAGGGGGCACTGGAAACACCATATATTTT. It specifies CASGPGGTGNTIYF. The full variable domain, with the rest looked up from reference TRBV5-1 and TRBJ1-3, is KAGVTQTPRYLIKTRGQQVTLSCSPISGHRSVSWYQQTPGQGLQFLFEYFSETQRNKGNFPGRFSGRQFSNSRSEMNVSTLELGDSALYLCASGPGGTGNTIYFGEGSWLTVV.

This clonotype has just a few counts. The V and J genes are TRBV20-1 and TRBJ2-5; D ambiguous. Per the germline V gene, CDR1 is DFQATT and CDR2 is SNEGSKA (reference sequence). V was pared by 3 bases and J by 10 bases, with 27 bases between. The length of the CDR3 is 16 residues. The CDR3: CSASVGWPGSGDDQYF. DNA for the CDR3: TGCAGTGCTAGTGTGGGGTGGCCCGGGTCAGGAGACGACCAGTACTTC.

This clonotype has a handful of counts. J is TRBJ2-5 and V is TRBV9, with 8 bases lining up with TRBD2. J lost 1 base, V lost 2 bases, and 4 bases had no gene match. This CDR3 is built from 15 residues. CDR1 and CDR2 from the germline V gene are SGDLS and YYNGEE. The DNA for the CDR3 is TGTGCCAGCAGCGTCGAACGGGGGGGCCAAGAGACCCAGTACTTC. It encodes CASSVERGGQETQYF.

As concerns this clonotype: A much larger clone differs by one base, so this may be a read error. The chain recombines TRBV15 with TRBJ2-5, with D uncertain. V lost 1 base, J lost 11 bases, and 14 bases lay in between. Looked up from germline, CDR1 is LNHNV and CDR2 is YYDKDF (reference sequence). The length of the CDR3 is 13 residues. CDR3 sequence: CATSRVPSTEQYF. For the CDR3, the DNA is TGTGCCACCAGCAGAGTCCCTAGTACTGAGCAGTACTTC.

On this clonotype itself: Since a much larger clone is just one base distant, this may be a read error. The chain is built from TRBV20-1 and TRBJ2-5; D not certain. V shed 5 bases and J shed 0 bases, with 13 bases lying between them. CDR1 and CDR2 (germline): DFQATT, SNEGSKA (reference sequence). The CDR3 has 14 amino acids. The CDR3 here is CSASSDLNQETQYF. The CDR3, as DNA: TGCAGTGCTTCTTCGGACCTAAACCAAGAGACCCAGTACTTC.